Listed below are T cell receptor beta chains from one sample, sequenced in a study of cytomegalovirus exposure and HLA in healthy donors. The method was immunoSEQ multiplex PCR; TCRdb's version includes in-frame clones alone and lacks a portion of them. The data show around 150,000 clones, approximately 80% seen once. The sample was PBMCs. The receptors shown here come from a woman aged 40 to 55 in good health and CMV-seronegative. The CDR3 runs from the conserved cysteine through the conserved F or W. A D gene is named only where the DNA matches it firmly. A clone size is listed for some rows: how often the clone was seen (once, few, many), or a class if it is expanded.

j_call	v_call	clone_size	d_call	cdr3_nt	cdr3_aa
TRBJ1-2	TRBV4-2	NA	NA	TGTGCCAGCAGCCAAGCGCGGGACGGCTACACCTTC	CASSQARDGYTF
TRBJ1-2	TRBV5-1	NA	TRBD1	TGCGCCAGCAGCTTGGGACAGGGATCGGAGGGCTACACCTTC	CASSLGQGSEGYTF
TRBJ1-2	TRBV7-9	NA	TRBD1	TGTTCCAGCAGGGACACAGGGGGCAACTATGGCTACACCTTC	CSSRDTGGNYGYTF
TRBJ2-4	TRBV14	NA	NA	TGTGCCAGCAGCCAAGATCTTGGCGGTCAGTACTTC	CASSQDLGGQYF
TRBJ2-1	TRBV4-2	NA	TRBD2	TGTGCCAGCAGCCAAGACGCGGGGGGGGTCCACAATGAGCAGTTCTTC	CASSQDAGGVHNEQFF
TRBJ2-7	TRBV18	NA	NA	TGTGCCAGCTCAGCGGGGAGCGTCGACGAGCAGTACTTC	CASSAGSVDEQYF
TRBJ1-1	TRBV11-3	once	NA	TGTGCCAGCAGCTTAGATCTGGGGAGTTCGGCTTTCTTT	CASSLDLGSSAFF
TRBJ2-1	TRBV5-1	NA	TRBD1	TGCGCCAGCAGCCCGGGACAGGGGGGGTACAATGAGCAGTTCTTC	CASSPGQGGYNEQFF
TRBJ1-2	TRBV20-1	NA	NA	TGCAGTGCTAAAGGGGGATTTGGCTACACCTTC	CSAKGGFGYTF
TRBJ2-7	TRBV28	few	TRBD1	TGTGCCAGCAGCGGGACCCGGGACAGCCTCTCCTACGAGCAGTACTTC	CASSGTRDSLSYEQYF
TRBJ2-7	TRBV30	NA	NA	TGTGCCTGGGGACTTTCACAGGAGCAGTACTTC	CAWGLSQEQYF
TRBJ1-1	TRBV19	NA	NA	TGTGCCAGTATGTGGGGTCCGGGGGGGACTGAAGCTTTCTTT	CASMWGPGGTEAFF
TRBJ2-2	TRBV29-1	NA	TRBD2	TGCAGCGTGGGGGGGGAGGGCACCGGGGAGCTGTTTTTT	CSVGGEGTGELFF
TRBJ2-1	TRBV6-5	NA	TRBD2	TGTGCCAGCAGGATAGCGGGAGGACCTGAGCAGTTCTTC	CASRIAGGPEQFF
TRBJ2-3	TRBV27	NA	TRBD1	TGTGCCAGCTCCCCCTGGGGACAGGGCACAGATACGCAGTATTTT	CASSPWGQGTDTQYF
TRBJ2-5	TRBV7-2	NA	NA	TGTGCCAGCAGCCAGTGGGAGCCCCCAGTAGGGACCCAGTACTTC	CASSQWEPPVGTQYF
TRBJ2-1	TRBV6-5	NA	TRBD2	TGTGCCAGCAGTTATAGACTAGCGGGAAACAATGAGCAGTTCTTC	CASSYRLAGNNEQFF
TRBJ2-1	TRBV9	NA	NA	TGTGCCAGCAACTCCCGGGACTACAATGAGCAGTTCTTC	CASNSRDYNEQFF
TRBJ2-7	TRBV4-1	NA	NA	TGCGCCAGCAGCCAAGGGGGCGGCTACGAGCAGTACTTC	CASSQGGGYEQYF
TRBJ2-1	TRBV7-2	NA	TRBD2	TGTGCCAGCAGCAAGGACGGACTAGCGAATGAGCAGTTCTTC	CASSKDGLANEQFF
TRBJ2-7	TRBV9	NA	NA	TGTGCCAGCAGCCCCCCGGGGGTGAATTCCTACGAGCAGTACTTC	CASSPPGVNSYEQYF
TRBJ1-1	TRBV7-2	NA	NA	TGTGCCAGCAGCCCGCAGGGGCCCAACACTGAAGCTTTCTTT	CASSPQGPNTEAFF
TRBJ2-7	TRBV5-1	NA	NA	TGCGCCAGCAGCTTAGGACACACGTCGTACGAGCAGTACTTC	CASSLGHTSYEQYF
TRBJ1-2	TRBV10-3	few	TRBD1	TGTGCCATCAGTACGATTGGCAGGGGGCGGGATGGCTACACCTTC	CAISTIGRGRDGYTF
TRBJ2-3	TRBV5-1	once	TRBD2	TGCGCCAGCAGCTTGACGGGGGGGAGCACAGATACGCAGTATTTT	CASSLTGGSTDTQYF
TRBJ2-7	TRBV19	NA	TRBD1	TGTGCCAGTAGTCCCGGGACAGGGAACCCCTACGAGCAGTACTTC	CASSPGTGNPYEQYF
TRBJ2-2	TRBV28	NA	NA	TGTGCCAGCAATCAGTACACCGGGGAGCTGTTTTTT	CASNQYTGELFF
TRBJ2-6	TRBV6-5	NA	NA	TGTGCCAGCAGTTATTACAGCTTCTCTGGGGCCAACGTCCTGACTTTC	CASSYYSFSGANVLTF
TRBJ2-5	TRBV7-7	NA	NA	TGTGCCAGCAGCGTTACGGGAGTCCAAGAGACCCAGTACTTC	CASSVTGVQETQYF
TRBJ1-1	TRBV5-1	NA	NA	TGCGCCAGCAGCTTGGAAATGAGGCCGACTGAAGCTTTCTTT	CASSLEMRPTEAFF
TRBJ2-1	TRBV21-1	NA	NA	TGTGCCAGGGGGCGCAACCACAATGAGCAGTTCTTC	CARGRNHNEQFF
TRBJ1-1	TRBV4-3	NA	NA	TGCGCCAGCAGCCAAGATCCCGAGGGAGCCGTCACTGAAGCTTTCTTT	CASSQDPEGAVTEAFF
TRBJ2-3	TRBV27	NA	TRBD1	TGTGCCAGCAGTGGACAGGGGGCTGGCACAGATACGCAGTATTTT	CASSGQGAGTDTQYF
TRBJ2-3	TRBV11-3	NA	NA	TGTGCCAGCAGCCCTTGGGATGGGGGCGCCTTAGGTGATACGCAGTATTTT	CASSPWDGGALGDTQYF
TRBJ2-1	TRBV28	few	TRBD2	TGTGCCAGCAGTTTAGTACTAGCGGGGGGGTCTAGGTTGTATGAGCAGTTCTTC	CASSLVLAGGSRLYEQFF
TRBJ2-7	TRBV5-4	NA	TRBD2	TGTGCCAGCAGCTTGGGGGGGCTAGCGGGGGCCTACGAGCAGTACTTC	CASSLGGLAGAYEQYF
TRBJ1-5	TRBV4-3	NA	NA	TGCGCCAGCAGACGACAGATGTTTAATCAGCCCCAGCATTTT	CASRRQMFNQPQHF
TRBJ2-1	TRBV19	NA	TRBD2	TGTGCCAGTAGTCCGACCAGCGGGGGGCCGTTCAATGAGCAGTTCTTC	CASSPTSGGPFNEQFF
TRBJ2-3	TRBV5-4	NA	TRBD1	TGTGCCAGCAGCTCGCTCGGGACAGGGGGCACAGATACGCAGTATTTT	CASSSLGTGGTDTQYF
TRBJ1-3	TRBV30	NA	NA	TGTGCCTGGAGTGCCTTCTCTGGAAACACCATATATTTT	CAWSAFSGNTIYF
TRBJ1-5	TRBV2	few	TRBD1	TGTGCCAGCAGTGGACAGGGGATGGGCAATCAGCCCCAGCATTTT	CASSGQGMGNQPQHF
TRBJ2-6	TRBV2	NA	TRBD1	TGTGCCAGTAATAGACAGGGTTCGGGGGCCAACGTCCTGACTTTC	CASNRQGSGANVLTF
TRBJ1-1	TRBV5-1	NA	TRBD1	TGCGCCAGCAGCCCAGGGGACAGAGTAAACACTGAAGCTTTCTTT	CASSPGDRVNTEAFF
TRBJ1-5	TRBV2	NA	TRBD1	TGTGCCAGCAGCGGATCAGGGGGGTGGAGCAATCAGCCCCAGCATTTT	CASSGSGGWSNQPQHF
TRBJ2-3	TRBV5-8	once	TRBD1	TGTGCCAGCAGCATAGGACAGGGAGGATTGAGCACAGATACGCAGTATTTT	CASSIGQGGLSTDTQYF
TRBJ2-7	TRBV5-6	NA	TRBD1	TGTGCCAGCAGCCAAACAGGGGACAGCCCCTACGAGCAGTACTTC	CASSQTGDSPYEQYF
TRBJ1-2	TRBV19	NA	NA	TGTGCCAGTAGTGACTCAGGGCTCTATGGCTACACCTTC	CASSDSGLYGYTF
TRBJ1-2	TRBV29-1	NA	NA	TGCAGCGTTGGGAAAACGGAGGGGTTCGTTTATGGCTACACCTTC	CSVGKTEGFVYGYTF
TRBJ2-3	TRBV2	NA	NA	TGTGCCAGCAAAGGCGGATACACAGATACGCAGTATTTT	CASKGGYTDTQYF
TRBJ2-7	TRBV12-2	NA	NA	NA	CASRLVGQGNPYEQYF
TRBJ2-1	TRBV28	NA	NA	TGTGCCAGCAGTTTAACCCCGGAGAATGAGCAGTTCTTC	CASSLTPENEQFF